This TCR beta chain originates from a study of early T cells in non-severe SARS-CoV-2 infection. Study observations and caveats: Lookups in VDJdb leaned toward anti-spike CD8 responses and missed private and CD4 specificities.

Germline V gene sequence: CDR1 SGHNT, CDR2 YENEEA. The V end lost 5 bases, the J end lost 0 bases, and 16 bases lay between the germline ends. The CDR3 is made up of 16 amino acids. In this sample, this clonotype turned up many times. The antigen is not known. TCRdb redid the calling of the 5' RACE reads with MiXCR, one entry per CDR3 protein. This sample has roughly 28,000 distinct CDR3 sequences, with roughly 4.4% found just once. The sample was whole blood. The chain employs TRBV11-3 and TRBJ1-2; D unclear. The source is an adult who was a healthcare worker with PCR-confirmed SARS-CoV-2 infection or an uninfected control (not recorded which). DNA for the CDR3: TGTGCCAGCAGCAAGGAGGGTAGGAATGCTAACTATGGCTACACCTTC. Translated, it gives CASSKEGRNANYGYTF.